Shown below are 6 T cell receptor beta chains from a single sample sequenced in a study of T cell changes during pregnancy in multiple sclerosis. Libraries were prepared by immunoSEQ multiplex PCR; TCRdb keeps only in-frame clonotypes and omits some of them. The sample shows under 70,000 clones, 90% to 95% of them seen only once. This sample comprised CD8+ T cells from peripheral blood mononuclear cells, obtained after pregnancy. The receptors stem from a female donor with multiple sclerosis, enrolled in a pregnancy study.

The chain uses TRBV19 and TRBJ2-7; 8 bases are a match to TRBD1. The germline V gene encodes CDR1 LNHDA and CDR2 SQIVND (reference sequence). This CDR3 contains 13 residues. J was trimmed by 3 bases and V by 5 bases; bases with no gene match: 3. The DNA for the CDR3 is TGTGCCAGTAGTGCGGGACAGGTCTACGAGCAGTACTTC. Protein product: CASSAGQVYEQYF.

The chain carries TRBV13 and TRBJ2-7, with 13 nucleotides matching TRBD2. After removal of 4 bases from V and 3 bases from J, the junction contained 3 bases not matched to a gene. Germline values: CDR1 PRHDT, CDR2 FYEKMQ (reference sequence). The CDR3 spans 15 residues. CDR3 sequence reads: CASSSGLAGVYEQYF. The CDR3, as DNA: TGTGCCAGCAGCTCAGGACTAGCGGGAGTCTACGAGCAGTACTTC.

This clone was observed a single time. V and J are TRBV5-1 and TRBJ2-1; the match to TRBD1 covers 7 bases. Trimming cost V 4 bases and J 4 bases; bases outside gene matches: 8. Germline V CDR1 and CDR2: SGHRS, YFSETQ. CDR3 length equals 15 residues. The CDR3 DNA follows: TGCGCCAGCAGCCCCGGACAGGAGATATACAATGAGCAGTTCTTC. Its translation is CASSPGQEIYNEQFF.

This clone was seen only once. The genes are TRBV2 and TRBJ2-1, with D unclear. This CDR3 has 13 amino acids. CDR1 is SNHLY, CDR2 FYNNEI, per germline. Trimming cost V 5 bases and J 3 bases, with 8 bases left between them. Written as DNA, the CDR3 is TGTGCCAGCAGTCTAGTGGTCTACAATGAGCAGTTCTTC. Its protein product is CASSLVVYNEQFF.

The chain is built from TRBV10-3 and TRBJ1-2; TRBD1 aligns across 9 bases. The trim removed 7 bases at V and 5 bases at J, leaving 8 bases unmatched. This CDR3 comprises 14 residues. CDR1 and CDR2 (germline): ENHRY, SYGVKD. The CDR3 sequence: CAITVTGGGYGYTF. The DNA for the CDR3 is TGTGCCATCACCGTGACAGGGGGAGGGTATGGCTACACCTTC.

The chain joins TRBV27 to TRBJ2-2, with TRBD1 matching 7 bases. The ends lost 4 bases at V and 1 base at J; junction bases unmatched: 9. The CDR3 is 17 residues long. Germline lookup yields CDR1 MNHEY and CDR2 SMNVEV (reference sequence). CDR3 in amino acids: CASSSPKGTVNTGELFF. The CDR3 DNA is TGTGCCAGCAGTTCGCCAAAAGGGACAGTGAACACCGGGGAGCTGTTTTTT.